The 2 T cell receptor beta chains below come from one sample, sequenced in a study of T-cell memory formation after mild COVID-19. TCRdb processed the 5' RACE reads anew with MiXCR; each CDR3 protein has one entry. The data hold under 300,000 distinct CDR3 sequences, with under 20% observed a single time. The sample taken for sequencing was PBMCs or a T cell subset sorted from them (not recorded which). Receptor source: a young man who had mild COVID-19 (a few samples of this study predate the infection). Cell type and time point are not known.

This clonotype was observed a handful of times. The V and J genes are TRBV18 and TRBJ1-2; 9 nucleotides align to TRBD1. Looked up from germline, CDR1 is KGHSH and CDR2 is LQKENI. This CDR3 spans 13 amino acids. Germline trimming cut 5 bases from V and 6 bases from J; bases unmatched to any gene: 4. CDR3 nucleotide sequence: TGTGCCAGCTCAGACGGACAGGGGAATGGCTACACCTTC. Protein product: CASSDGQGNGYTF.

The genes are TRBV12-3 or TRBV12-4 and TRBJ2-1; TRBD2 agrees at 7 bases. The CDR3 is made up of 11 amino acids. V was clipped by 5 bases and J by 15 bases; unmatched bases: 7. The CDR3 DNA follows: TGTGCCAGCAGTATCCGACTAGCTATGTTCTTC. This gives the protein CASSIRLAMFF.